These 31 T cell receptor beta chains were sequenced from one sample in a study of cytomegalovirus exposure and HLA in healthy donors. Use of 60 Vbeta and 13 Jbeta primers characterized the PCR. Libraries were prepared by immunoSEQ multiplex PCR; TCRdb keeps only in-frame clonotypes and omits some of them. The sample shows approximately 140,000 clones, 81% of them seen only once. Source material: PBMCs. Receptors originate from a man between 18 and 35 years old in good health and CMV-seronegative.

The genes are TRBV12-5 and TRBJ2-7; 8 bases align to TRBD1. This CDR3 region has 14 residues. Germline trimming cut 6 bases from V and 9 bases from J; bases unmatched to any gene: 13. The germline CDR1 and CDR2 sequences are LGHNT and FRNRAP. In nucleotides, the CDR3 is TGTGCTAGTGGCTTCGGACAGGGACCCGCTTGGCAGTACTTC. Translated, it gives CASGFGQGPAWQYF.

The rearrangement joins TRBV7-7 to TRBJ2-1; 11 nucleotides line up with TRBD2. CDR1 is SSHAT, CDR2 FNYEAQ, per germline (reference sequence). The trim removed 2 bases at V and 5 bases at J, leaving 2 bases unmatched. The CDR3 runs 15 residues. In nucleotides, the CDR3 is TGTGCCAGCAGCTTACTAGCGGGGGGCCACAATGAGCAGTTCTTC. This sequence encodes CASSLLAGGHNEQFF.

The chain recombines TRBV2 with TRBJ1-1, with unresolved D. Trimming pared 3 bases from V and 0 bases from J, leaving 5 bases between. The CDR3 is 13 amino acids. Looked up from germline, CDR1 is SNHLY and CDR2 is FYNNEI. CDR3 bases: TGTGCCAGCAGTGAGAACATGAACACTGAAGCTTTCTTT. It is translated as CASSENMNTEAFF.

The table lists this clone with a few counts. This chain links TRBV5-1 with TRBJ1-4, with D tentatively TRBD1 (6 bases). The CDR3 has 14 residues. V lost 4 bases and J lost 4, with 11 bases in between. Germline CDR1 SGHRS, CDR2 YFSETQ. The CDR3 bases are TGCGCCAGCAGCCGCGACAGGTTTAATGAAAAACTGTTTTTT. Amino acid sequence: CASSRDRFNEKLFF.

The V and J genes are TRBV14 and TRBJ1-1; D not resolved. This CDR3 has 13 residues. Germline V lookup: CDR1 SGHDN, CDR2 FVKESK. V shed 2 bases and J shed 6 bases, with 10 bases lying between them. The CDR3, as DNA: TGTGCCAGCAGCCAACGCCCGGGGTCTGAAGCTTTCTTT. Encoded protein: CASSQRPGSEAFF. The complete variable domain, with remaining parts taken from reference TRBV14 and TRBJ1-1, reads EAGVTQFPSHSVIEKGQTVTLRCDPISGHDNLYWYRRVMGKEIKFLLHFVKESKQDESGMPNNRFLAERTGGTYSTLKVQPAELEDSGVYFCASSQRPGSEAFFGQGTRLTVV.

V gene TRBV28 combines with J gene TRBJ2-7; TRBD1 aligns across 11 bases. Per the germline V gene, CDR1 is MDHEN and CDR2 is SYDVKM. Trimming cost V 0 bases and J 3 bases; bases outside gene matches: 7. CDR3 length: 17 amino acids. CDR3 nucleotides: TGTGCCAGCAGTTTATGGGATACCGGGACAGGGGGCTACGAGCAGTACTTC. This sequence encodes CASSLWDTGTGGYEQYF.

V usage is TRBV28 and J usage is TRBJ1-5; D is ambiguous. Germline CDR1 MDHEN, CDR2 SYDVKM. V lost 2 bases and J 0 bases, leaving 11 bases between the germline ends. CDR3 length: 16 residues. The CDR3 DNA follows: TGTGCCAGCAGTTTAACGACGGACTATAGCAATCAGCCCCAGCATTTT. Translation gives CASSLTTDYSNQPQHF.

The chain has TRBV7-8 and TRBJ2-4; 11 nucleotides match TRBD2. From germline, CDR1 is SGHVS and CDR2 FQNEAQ. Trimming cost V 5 bases and J 1 base; bases outside gene matches: 4. This CDR3 comprises 16 residues. This CDR3 is CASSNPSGGAKNIQYF. The CDR3 DNA is TGTGCCAGCAGCAACCCTAGCGGGGGGGCCAAAAACATTCAGTACTTC.

The rearrangement links TRBV10-3 to TRBJ2-7; 8 nucleotides line up with TRBD2. V was pared by 6 bases and J by 2 bases, with 3 bases of the junction left unmatched. The CDR3 totals 13 residues. Germline V gene lookup returns CDR1 ENHRY and CDR2 SYGVKD. The CDR3 loop is CAIRVAGTYEQYF. In DNA form, the CDR3 reads TGTGCCATCAGGGTAGCGGGGACCTACGAGCAGTACTTC.

The table lists this clone with a count of one. V usage is TRBV6-1 and J usage is TRBJ1-2; D might be TRBD1 (6 bases). V lost 5 bases, J lost 6 bases, and 16 bases lay in between. Germline lookup yields CDR1 MNHNS and CDR2 SASEGT. The CDR3 runs to 14 residues. CDR3 amino acids: CASSSDSRRNGYTF. As DNA, the CDR3 is TGTGCCAGCAGTTCGGACAGCAGGAGGAATGGCTACACCTTC.

This chain connects TRBV29-1 to TRBJ2-1; a weak D match, TRBD2 (6 bases). Trimming took 4 bases from V and 12 from J, leaving 22 bases between them. Per germline, CDR1 SQVTM and CDR2 ANQGSEA. The CDR3 extends over 14 amino acids. CDR3 sequence reads: CSVVGDSKGGGQFF. The CDR3 bases are TGCAGCGTTGTTGGGGACTCGAAAGGAGGTGGGCAGTTCTTC.

With regard to this clone: The sample contains more than one DNA sequence encoding this CDR3. This chain joins TRBV27 and TRBJ1-2, with 11 positions matching TRBD1. The length of the CDR3 is 15 residues. The ends lost 2 bases at V and 5 bases at J; junction bases unmatched: 4. CDR1 is MNHEY, CDR2 SMNVEV, per germline (reference sequence). The CDR3 is CASSLGQGAGYGYTF. The DNA for the CDR3 is TGTGCCAGCAGTTTAGGACAGGGGGCAGGTTATGGCTACACCTTC.

This clone was observed a few times. The chain is built from TRBV5-1 and TRBJ2-3; 10 bases line up with TRBD2. Germline lookup yields CDR1 SGHRS and CDR2 YFSETQ. The CDR3 is 11 amino acids. The junction had 3 bases not matched to a gene; V was cut back by 3 bases and J by 14 bases. DNA for the CDR3: TGCGCCAGCAGCTCGGGACTAGCGCGGTATTTT. Residues: CASSSGLARYF. The full variable domain, in which reference TRBV5-1 and TRBJ2-3 provide the parts outside the CDR3, is KAGVTQTPRYLIKTRGQQVTLSCSPISGHRSVSWYQQTPGQGLQFLFEYFSETQRNKGNFPGRFSGRQFSNSRSEMNVSTLELGDSALYLCASSSGLARYFGPGTRLTVL.

This clone is a singleton in its sample. The chain's CDR3 is CASTTSFGARNTEAFF. The CDR3 DNA follows: TGTGCCAGCACCACCTCCTTTGGGGCTCGGAACACTGAAGCTTTCTTT. The rearrangement joins TRBV25-1 to TRBJ1-1, with D possibly being TRBD1 (5 bases). CDR1 and CDR2 from the germline V gene are MGHDK and SYGVNS. Trimming took off 7 bases at V and 1 base at J, with 19 bases between the two ends. The CDR3 runs 16 residues.

The chain combines TRBV19 with TRBJ2-2; 7 bases line up with TRBD2. The CDR3 extends over 18 amino acids. V lost 4 bases and J lost 5; bases outside the gene matches: 16. Germline V gene lookup returns CDR1 LNHDA and CDR2 SQIVND (reference sequence). CDR3 sequence (DNA): TGTGCCAGTAGTACCGCCATACGGACTAGGGTACCAACCGGGGAGCTGTTTTTT. This sequence encodes CASSTAIRTRVPTGELFF.

The V gene is TRBV4-1, the J gene TRBJ1-4; no reliable D call. Trimming shortened V by 3 bases and J by 6 bases, and 8 bases separated the two germline ends. The CDR3 is 13 amino acids. Germline values: CDR1 MGHRA, CDR2 YSYEKL. Here the CDR3 DNA reads TGCGCCAGCAGCCATGCGAATGATGAAAAACTGTTTTTT. The encoded protein is CASSHANDEKLFF.

This clone is a singleton in its sample. J is TRBJ2-2 and V is TRBV4-2; D not resolved. The CDR3 contains 15 residues. V was pared by 0 bases and J by 1 base, with 6 bases between. Germline V gene lookup returns CDR1 LGHNA and CDR2 YNFKEQ. DNA of the CDR3: TGTGCCAGCAGCCAAGATGCACAGAACACCGGGGAGCTGTTTTTT. Its translation: CASSQDAQNTGELFF.

The chain is built from TRBV5-1 and TRBJ2-7; D remains ambiguous. Trimming shortened V by 0 bases and J by 1 base, and 11 bases separated the two germline ends. This CDR3 has 15 amino acids. CDR1 is SGHRS, CDR2 YFSETQ, per germline. CDR3 DNA: TGCGCCAGCAGCTTGGGATCAATCCTATCCTACGAGCAGTACTTC. It codes for CASSLGSILSYEQYF.

This clone came up once. The CDR3 DNA is TGTGCCTGGGAGGGGACAGGGCGCGACGAGCAGTACTTC. This codes for CAWEGTGRDEQYF. This sequence joins TRBV30 and TRBJ2-7; 9 bases map to TRBD1. The J segment lost 5 bases and the V segment lost 5 bases, leaving 7 bases of the junction unmatched. This CDR3 region has 13 residues. Germline-derived CDR1 and CDR2 are GTSNPN and SVGIG (reference sequence).

This clone was seen a handful of times. The chain uses TRBV5-5 and TRBJ1-1; D uncertain. The CDR3 covers 14 residues. CDR1 is SGHKS, CDR2 YYEKEE, per germline (reference sequence). Trimming pared 6 bases from V and 4 bases from J, leaving 16 bases between. The CDR3 here is CASNSPGFPTEAFF. In nucleotides, the CDR3 is TGTGCCAGCAACTCGCCCGGGTTCCCCACTGAAGCTTTCTTT. The whole variable domain, remainder taken from reference TRBV5-5 and TRBJ1-1, is DAGVTQSPTHLIKTRGQQVTLRCSPISGHKSVSWYQQVLGQGPQFIFQYYEKEERGRGNFPDRFSARQFPNYSSELNVNALLLGDSALYLCASNSPGFPTEAFFGQGTRLTVV.

This chain links TRBV4-1 with TRBJ1-1; D ambiguous. CDR3 length: 13 residues. Trimming took 4 bases from V and 1 from J, leaving 7 bases between them. CDR1 MGHRA and CDR2 YSYEKL come from the germline V gene. The CDR3 spells CASSPRGNTEAFF. CDR3 nucleotide sequence: TGCGCCAGCAGCCCACGAGGGAACACTGAAGCTTTCTTT.

This chain connects TRBV5-4 to TRBJ1-1; TRBD1 is a possible D gene (6 bases). V was clipped by 3 bases and J by 6 bases, with 12 bases between them. Germline V gives CDR1 SGHNT, CDR2 YYREEE (reference sequence). This CDR3 region has 13 residues. Here the CDR3 reads CASSWGGVSEAFF. The CDR3 DNA sequence: TGTGCCAGCAGCTGGGGGGGCGTTTCTGAAGCTTTCTTT.

This chain connects TRBV7-9 to TRBJ2-7; 7 bases fit TRBD1. V was clipped by 5 bases and J by 0 bases; unmatched bases: 7. The length of the CDR3 is 15 residues. The germline V gene encodes CDR1 SEHNR and CDR2 FQNEAQ (reference sequence). CDR3 sequence (DNA): TGTGCCAGCAGCCCAACAGGGGCCCACTCCTACGAGCAGTACTTC. Protein product: CASSPTGAHSYEQYF. The whole variable domain, filled in from reference TRBV7-9 and TRBJ2-7, reads DTGVSQNPRHKITKRGQNVTFRCDPISEHNRLYWYRQTLGQGPEFLTYFQNEAQLEKSRLLSDRFSAERPKGSFSTLEIQRTEQGDSAMYLCASSPTGAHSYEQYFGPGTRLTVT.

A note on this clone: Relative to the germline gene, one junction end is altered; a read error may explain this. V usage is TRBV7-8 and J usage is TRBJ1-5; 7 bases map to TRBD1. Germline V gene sequence: CDR1 SGHVS, CDR2 FQNEAQ. The CDR3 covers 16 residues. The CDR3 region is CASSLARDRTNQPQHF. The CDR3 DNA sequence: TGTGCCAGCAGCCTAGCCCGGGACAGAACCAATCAGCCCCAGCATTTT.

This clone was detected only once. The CDR3 DNA follows: TGTGCCAGCAGCTTAGAGGGAGGGCCCTACGAGCAGTACTTC. This gives the protein CASSLEGGPYEQYF. The J gene is TRBJ2-7, the V gene TRBV7-2; 7 bases line up with TRBD2. Germline CDR1 is SGHTA and CDR2 is FQGNSA. V trimming: 1 base; J trimming: 2 bases; junction bases outside the gene matches: 2. This CDR3 is built from 14 residues.

This sequence joins TRBV4-3 and TRBJ1-4; 7 bases map to TRBD1. J lost 10 bases, V lost 2 bases, and 7 bases had no gene match. Germline lookup yields CDR1 LGHNA and CDR2 YSLEER. CDR3 length: 14 amino acids. As DNA, the CDR3 is TGCGCCAGCAGCCAATACAGGGGTAGTGGAAAACTGTTTTTT. Amino acid sequence: CASSQYRGSGKLFF.

This clone has just one count. The chain uses TRBV2 and TRBJ1-2, with TRBD1 matching over 8 bases. Germline assignment: CDR1 SNHLY and CDR2 FYNNEI. The CDR3 consists of 14 residues. J gave up 4 bases and V 3 bases, and 4 bases lay outside the gene matches. The CDR3 reads CASSEDRVSYGYTF. Written as DNA, the CDR3 is TGTGCCAGCAGTGAGGACAGGGTCAGCTATGGCTACACCTTC.

The rearrangement uses TRBV29-1 and TRBJ2-5, with 14 bases aligning to TRBD2. This CDR3 region has 17 residues. Germline values: CDR1 SQVTM, CDR2 ANQGSEA. Trimming removed 7 bases from V and 2 bases from J; junction bases left unmatched: 12. The chain's CDR3 is CSAERLAGGPSQETQYF. CDR3 bases: TGCAGCGCCGAACGACTAGCGGGGGGGCCCAGTCAAGAGACCCAGTACTTC.

The chain combines TRBV10-2 with TRBJ1-5, with no clear D. Trimming left V 2 bases short and J 3 bases short, with 11 bases between. This CDR3 has 15 residues. The germline gives CDR1 WSHSY, CDR2 SAAADI. The CDR3 loop reads CASSEGGRYNQPQHF. The DNA of the CDR3 is TGCGCCAGCAGTGAGGGAGGCAGGTACAATCAGCCCCAGCATTTT.

The chain links TRBV30 to TRBJ2-7; no definite D call. V shed 4 bases and J shed 2 bases, with 18 bases lying between them. This CDR3 has 15 amino acids. Germline-derived CDR1 and CDR2 are GTSNPN and SVGIG (reference sequence). CDR3 sequence reads: CAWTRSFTLPYEQYF. DNA for the CDR3: TGTGCCTGGACGCGATCCTTCACCCTCCCCTACGAGCAGTACTTC. Based on the CDR3 plus reference TRBV30 and TRBJ2-7, the full variable domain is SQTIHQWPATLVQPVGSPLSLECTVEGTSNPNLYWYRQAAGRGLQLLFYSVGIGQISSEVPQNLSASRPQDRQFILSSKKLLLSDSGFYLCAWTRSFTLPYEQYFGPGTRLTVT.

The chain couples TRBV15 to TRBJ2-7, with D possibly TRBD1 on 6 matching bases. The germline V and J ends were trimmed by 5 bases and 3 bases, with 17 bases remaining between them. Germline CDR1 is LNHNV and CDR2 is YYDKDF (reference sequence). The CDR3 loop spans 15 amino acids. The CDR3 loop reads CATSLELGDNYEQYF. CDR3 sequence (DNA): TGTGCCACCAGCCTAGAGCTCGGGGACAACTACGAGCAGTACTTC.